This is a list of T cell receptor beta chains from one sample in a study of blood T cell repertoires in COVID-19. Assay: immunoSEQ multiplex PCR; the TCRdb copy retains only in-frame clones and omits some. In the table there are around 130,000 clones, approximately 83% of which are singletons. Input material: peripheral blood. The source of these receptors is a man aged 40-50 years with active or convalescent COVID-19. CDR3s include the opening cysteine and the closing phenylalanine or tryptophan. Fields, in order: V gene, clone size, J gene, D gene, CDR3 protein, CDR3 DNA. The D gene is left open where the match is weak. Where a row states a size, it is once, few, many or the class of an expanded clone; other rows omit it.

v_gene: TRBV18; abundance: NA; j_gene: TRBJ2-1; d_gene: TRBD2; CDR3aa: CASSPAGGNLGNEQFF; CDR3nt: TGTGCCAGCTCACCTGCGGGGGGCAATTTGGGCAATGAGCAGTTCTTC
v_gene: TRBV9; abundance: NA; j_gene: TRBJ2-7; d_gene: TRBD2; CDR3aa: CASSGGLAGGSYEQYF; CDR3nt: TGTGCCAGCAGCGGAGGGTTAGCGGGGGGCTCCTACGAGCAGTACTTC
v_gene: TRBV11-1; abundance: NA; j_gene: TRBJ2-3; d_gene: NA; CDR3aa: CASSLERDTQYF; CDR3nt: TGTGCCAGCAGCCTAGAGCGGGATACGCAGTATTTT
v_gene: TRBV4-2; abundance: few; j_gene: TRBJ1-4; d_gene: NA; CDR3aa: CASSQAGRRPTNEKLFF; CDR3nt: TGTGCCAGCAGCCAAGCTGGCAGGCGACCCACTAATGAAAAACTGTTTTTT
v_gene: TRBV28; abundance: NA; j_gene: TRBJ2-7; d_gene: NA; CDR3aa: CASLARSSYEQYF; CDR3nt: TGTGCCAGCTTAGCCAGATCATCCTACGAGCAGTACTTC
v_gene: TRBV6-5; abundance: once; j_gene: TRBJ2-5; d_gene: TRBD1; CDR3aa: CAGSVQGAGETQYF; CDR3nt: TGTGCCGGGTCAGTGCAGGGGGCTGGAGAGACCCAGTACTTC
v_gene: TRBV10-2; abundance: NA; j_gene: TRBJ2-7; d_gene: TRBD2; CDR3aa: CASSQERGAGYEQYF; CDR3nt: TGCGCCAGCAGCCAGGAGCGGGGAGCCGGTTACGAGCAGTACTTC
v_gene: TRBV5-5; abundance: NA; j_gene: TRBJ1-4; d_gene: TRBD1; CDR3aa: CASSAWDRHNEKLFF; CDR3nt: TGTGCCAGCAGCGCTTGGGACAGGCATAATGAAAAACTGTTTTTT
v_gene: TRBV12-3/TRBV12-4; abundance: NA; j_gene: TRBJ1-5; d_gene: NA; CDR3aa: CASRGEDQPQHF; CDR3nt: TGTGCCAGCAGGGGGGAGGATCAGCCCCAGCATTTT
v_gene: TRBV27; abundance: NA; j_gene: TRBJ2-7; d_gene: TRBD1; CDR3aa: CASSPRQGLGTEQYF; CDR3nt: TGTGCCAGCAGTCCCCGACAGGGATTAGGTACGGAGCAGTACTTC
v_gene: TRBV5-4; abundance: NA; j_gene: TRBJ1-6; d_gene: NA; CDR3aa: CASSLVRGVYNSPLHF; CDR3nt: TGTGCCAGCAGCTTGGTTCGGGGGGTCTATAATTCACCCCTCCACTTT
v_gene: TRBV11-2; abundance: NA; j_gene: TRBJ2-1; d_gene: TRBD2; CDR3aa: CASSLEDLAGGSSYNEQFF; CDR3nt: TGTGCCAGCAGCTTAGAGGACCTAGCGGGGGGTAGCTCCTACAATGAGCAGTTCTTC
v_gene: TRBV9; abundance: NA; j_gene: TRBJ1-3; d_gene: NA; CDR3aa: CASSPLLSGLSGNTIYF; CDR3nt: TGTGCCAGCAGCCCTCTTTTGTCAGGGCTCTCTGGAAACACCATATATTTT
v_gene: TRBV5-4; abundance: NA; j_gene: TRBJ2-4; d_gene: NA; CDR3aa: CASSLGGGDKNIQYF; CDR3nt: TGTGCCAGCAGCTTGGGAGGGGGAGACAAAAACATTCAGTACTTC